Listed below are T cell receptor beta chains from one sample, sequenced in a study of OX40 agonist ivuxolimab in advanced cancers. Using immunoSEQ multiplex PCR, the repertoire was profiled, and TCRdb retains in-frame clones only, with some absent. The sample shows 60,000 to 80,000 clones, about 88% of them seen only once. The sample was CD4+ or CD8+ T cells sorted from blood, taken in a trial of the OX40 agonist ivuxolimab. The origin of the receptors is an adult with an advanced solid tumor such as melanoma, head and neck, liver or kidney cancer. Both conserved end residues are part of each CDR3.

v_call: TRBV7-2
cdr3_aa: CASSLSIDFQETQYF

v_call: TRBV6-6
cdr3_aa: CASRNRGRSSPLHF

v_call: TRBV28
cdr3_aa: CASSLEVPSYEQYF

v_call: TRBV6-5
cdr3_aa: CASSYSEALNTGELFF

v_call: TRBV7-8
cdr3_aa: CASSLGVGGAVTGELFF

v_call: TRBV7-3
cdr3_aa: CASSFTGTSGSGGEQFF

v_call: TRBV4-1
cdr3_aa: CASRDRVGRSGANVLTF

v_call: TRBV11-2
cdr3_aa: CASSFLTGGRGRVYGYTF

v_call: TRBV10-3
cdr3_aa: CAISVKGGTEAFF

v_call: TRBV18
cdr3_aa: CASSPRLAGEYNEQFF

v_call: TRBV21-1
cdr3_aa: CASSKAPKYEQYF

v_call: TRBV18
cdr3_aa: CASSPRAITGELFF

v_call: TRBV7-3
cdr3_aa: CASSLSPLDTQYF

v_call: TRBV18
cdr3_aa: CASSPNTEAFF

v_call: TRBV10-1
cdr3_aa: CASSDGGITEAFF

v_call: TRBV13
cdr3_aa: CASSLGQYTGELFF

v_call: TRBV28
cdr3_aa: CASSLLTGSTYEQYF

v_call: TRBV2
cdr3_aa: CASSGGNQPQHF

v_call: TRBV28
cdr3_aa: CASSSAGGEESYEQYF

v_call: TRBV18
cdr3_aa: CASSPPSGRAETQYF

v_call: TRBV29-1
cdr3_aa: CSVDRRPTGSDNEQFF

v_call: TRBV6-4
cdr3_aa: CASSDSRGNQETQYF